Following are 5 T cell receptor beta chains from one sample sequenced in a study of cytomegalovirus exposure and HLA in healthy donors (TCRdb year 2017). Libraries were made using the immunoSEQ multiplex PCR assay. The multiplex PCR relied on a mix of 60 forward primers for TCR Vbeta segments and 13 reverse primers for TCR Jbeta segments. TCRdb mirrors the immuneACCESS table, restricted to in-frame sequences. Some clones are absent from its copies; in checked studies, under half trace to an unresolved V gene, and the reason for the others is unknown. This sample lists 200,000 or so clones; roughly four fifths were detected once. The top ten clones comprise around 2% of the sample. Source material: PBMCs. These receptors were collected from a woman under 30 in good health and CMV-seropositive.

The chain combines TRBV29-1 with TRBJ2-2, with 12 positions matching TRBD2. The V gene's germline CDR1 is SQVTM and CDR2 ANQGSEA. This CDR3 has 18 residues. V was pared by 2 bases and J by 2 bases, with 9 bases of the junction left unmatched. The CDR3, as DNA: TGCAGCGTTGAATACCGACTAGCGGGGGATCTAAACACCGGGGAGCTGTTTTTT. Residues: CSVEYRLAGDLNTGELFF.

The V call is TRBV5-4, the J call TRBJ2-7, with a tentative D call TRBD2 (6 bases). Germline assignment: CDR1 SGHNT and CDR2 YYREEE (reference sequence). The ends were cut back, 9 bases at V and 4 bases at J, with 23 bases in the middle. The CDR3 is made up of 15 amino acids. The CDR3 reads CAIRGFGGEIYEQYV. In DNA form, the CDR3 reads TGTGCCATCCGTGGGTTCGGGGGAGAGATTTACGAGCAGTACGTC.

The gene calls are TRBV6-5 and TRBJ1-1; 7 nucleotides agree with TRBD1. The CDR3 is made up of 15 amino acids. Germline values: CDR1 MNHEY, CDR2 SVGAGI. Trimming removed 0 bases from V and 3 bases from J; junction bases left unmatched: 4. The chain's CDR3 is CASSYSYRGDTEAFF. As DNA, the CDR3 is TGTGCCAGCAGTTACTCCTACAGGGGCGACACTGAAGCTTTCTTT.

The CDR3 here is CASSLGGQNQPQHF. Written as DNA, the CDR3 is TGTGCCAGCAGTTTGGGGGGACAGAATCAGCCCCAGCATTTT. The chain employs TRBV27 and TRBJ1-5; 7 nucleotides line up with TRBD1. This CDR3 is built from 14 residues. Germline V CDR1 and CDR2: MNHEY, SMNVEV (reference sequence). The J segment lost 4 bases and the V segment lost 3 bases, leaving 3 bases of the junction unmatched.

The genes are TRBV6-5 and TRBJ1-6; 8 positions match TRBD1. Germline V gives CDR1 MNHEY, CDR2 SVGAGI. The CDR3 loop spans 12 amino acids. V shed 8 bases, J shed 10 bases, and the junction held 4 bases outside the gene matches. CDR3 sequence: CASRTGPSPLHF. In nucleotides, the CDR3 is TGTGCCAGCCGGACAGGGCCATCACCCCTCCACTTT.